This T cell receptor beta chain was captured by sequencing in a study of T cell responses to AZD1222 COVID-19 vaccine. As to this clone: Its antigen is undetermined.

Findings of the study overall: Nearly half of unique spike-specific TCRs reportedly avoided B.1.351 and B.1.1.7 mutated regions.

CDR1 and CDR2 (germline): SNHLY, FYNNEI. The CDR3 has 16 amino acids. V lost 4 bases and J 1 base, leaving 17 bases between the germline ends. Assay: immunoSEQ multiplex PCR; the TCRdb copy retains only in-frame clones and omits some. The repertoire holds roughly 180,000 clones, with over 75% as singletons. The sequences come from peripheral blood, collected on day 0 of AZD1222 vaccination. V usage is TRBV2 and J usage is TRBJ2-7, with D possibly being TRBD1 or TRBD2 (7 bases each). This receptor was identified in an adult in good health. The CDR3 loop is CASSAYGRGGSYEQYF. Written as DNA, the CDR3 is TGTGCCAGCAGTGCTTACGGCAGGGGGGGTTCCTACGAGCAGTACTTC.